The 26 T cell receptor beta chains given below trace back to one sample, sequenced in a study of cytomegalovirus exposure and HLA in healthy donors. PCR employed 60 Vbeta and 13 Jbeta primers. Only in-frame clones appear in the TCRdb table, and some are missing; sequencing was by immunoSEQ multiplex PCR. In the table there are fewer than 140,000 clones, roughly 82% of which are singletons. The specimen sequenced was PBMCs. These receptors all stem from a male donor in good health and CMV-seropositive.

The chain combines TRBV5-4 with TRBJ2-1, with 11 bases fitting TRBD2. The CDR3 runs 17 residues. Germline assignment: CDR1 SGHNT and CDR2 YYREEE (reference sequence). V dropped 4 bases and J dropped 4; count of bases not matched to a gene: 10. CDR3 in DNA: TGTGCCAGCAGCCCCCGGGGTAGCGGGGGGGGTTACAATGAGCAGTTCTTC. Translation gives CASSPRGSGGGYNEQFF. Looking up the rest from reference TRBV5-4 and TRBJ2-1 gives the full variable domain: ETGVTQSPTHLIKTRGQQVTLRCSSQSGHNTVSWYQQALGQGPQFIFQYYREEENGRGNFPPRFSGLQFPNYSSELNVNALELDDSALYLCASSPRGSGGGYNEQFFGPGTRLTVL.

V usage is TRBV15 and J usage is TRBJ2-1; 7 bases agree with TRBD2. Losses at the gene ends were 5 bases for V and 0 bases for J; bases not matched to a gene: 7. The CDR3 has 16 amino acids. The germline CDR1 and CDR2 sequences are LNHNV and YYDKDF (reference sequence). The DNA of the CDR3 is TGTGCCACCAGCGGGGAGCGGGAAAGCTCCTACAATGAGCAGTTCTTC. Protein: CATSGERESSYNEQFF.

This chain links TRBV27 with TRBJ2-7; D is perhaps TRBD1 (5 bases). V lost 4 bases, J lost 7 bases, and 17 bases lay in between. Germline values: CDR1 MNHEY, CDR2 SMNVEV (reference sequence). CDR3 length equals 14 residues. The CDR3 spells CASSSIDSLVEQYF. In DNA, the CDR3 is TGTGCCAGCAGTTCAATCGACAGCCTAGTTGAGCAGTACTTC.

There are a few counts of this clone. The rearrangement joins TRBV30 to TRBJ2-3; 8 positions agree with TRBD2. The germline CDR1 and CDR2 sequences are GTSNPN and SVGIG (reference sequence). J lost 4 bases, V lost 0 bases, and 6 bases had no gene match. This CDR3 has 15 amino acids. Here the CDR3 reads CAWSVVGGVADTQYF. The CDR3 DNA reads as TGTGCCTGGAGTGTCGTCGGGGGGGTGGCAGATACGCAGTATTTT.

This clone was observed a single time. The chain carries TRBV7-9 and TRBJ2-7; 10 nucleotides line up with TRBD1. Looked up from germline, CDR1 is SEHNR and CDR2 is FQNEAQ (reference sequence). This CDR3 has 14 residues. V lost 5 bases to trimming and J lost 4 bases; unmatched junction nucleotides: 5. DNA of the CDR3: TGTGCCAGCAGCGTCGGACAGGGGGATTACGAGCAGTACTTC. It translates to CASSVGQGDYEQYF.

The CDR3 DNA follows: TGTGCCAGCAGCTTGGGCAGGACATACACTGAAGCTTTCTTT. This encodes CASSLGRTYTEAFF. The V and J genes are TRBV7-2 and TRBJ1-1; D is perhaps TRBD1 (5 bases). V lost 3 bases and J lost 3, with 11 bases in between. Germline V gives CDR1 SGHTA, CDR2 FQGNSA. The CDR3 loop spans 14 amino acids.

The J gene is TRBJ2-5, the V gene TRBV11-3, with D possibly being TRBD2 (6 bases). V lost 0 bases and J lost 5, with 10 bases in between. Germline V gene lookup returns CDR1 SGHNT and CDR2 YENEEA. CDR3 length: 14 amino acids. The CDR3 here is CASSLDSRGETQYF. The DNA for the CDR3 is TGTGCCAGCAGCTTAGATTCCCGGGGGGAGACCCAGTACTTC.

The CDR3 DNA reads as TGCGCCAGCAGCCGTCCCGCGGGGCTATTCCCCCGTAGCCCCCAAGAGACCCAGTACTTC. This encodes CASSRPAGLFPRSPQETQYF. V gene TRBV4-3 combines with J gene TRBJ2-5, with D possibly matching TRBD2 (6 bases). The germline V gene encodes CDR1 LGHNA and CDR2 YSLEER. The CDR3 extends over 20 amino acids. V was cut by 4 bases and J by 1 base, with 28 bases left in between.

This clone has only a few counts. The V gene is TRBV5-1, the J gene TRBJ1-5; D might be TRBD1 (5 bases). The length of the CDR3 is 15 residues. Trimming took 3 bases from V and 1 from J, leaving 11 bases between them. Germline V lookup: CDR1 SGHRS, CDR2 YFSETQ. CDR3 protein: CASSWAGGSNQPQHF. CDR3 DNA: TGCGCCAGCAGCTGGGCGGGGGGGAGCAATCAGCCCCAGCATTTT.

This clone has just a few counts. The chain links TRBV7-7 to TRBJ2-5, with D possibly TRBD2 on 7 matching bases. The length of the CDR3 is 15 residues. Germline V gene data show CDR1 as SSHAT and CDR2 as FNYEAQ (reference sequence). Trimming cost V 3 bases and J 5 bases, with 16 bases left between them. The CDR3 sequence: CASSFGRGLGETQYF. CDR3 DNA sequence: TGTGCCAGCAGCTTTGGGCGGGGGCTAGGGGAGACCCAGTACTTC.

The sample holds one count of this clone. V is TRBV19 and J is TRBJ1-4, with D perhaps TRBD1 (5 bases). The ends were cut back, 4 bases at V and 2 bases at J, with 11 bases in the middle. The V gene's germline CDR1 is LNHDA and CDR2 SQIVND (reference sequence). There are 15 residues in the CDR3. CDR3 residues: CASSTQGLTNEKLFF. DNA for the CDR3: TGTGCCAGTAGTACCCAGGGCCTGACTAATGAAAAACTGTTTTTT.

The chain recombines TRBV6-6 with TRBJ1-1; D remains unclear. Germline CDR1 is MNHNY and CDR2 is SVGAGI (reference sequence). This CDR3 comprises 14 residues. Trimming stripped 2 bases from V and 0 bases from J, with 7 bases between. CDR3 in DNA: TGTGCCAGCAGTTACGTACTGATGAACACTGAAGCTTTCTTT. It codes for CASSYVLMNTEAFF.

The rearrangement joins TRBV19 to TRBJ1-2; 12 bases map to TRBD1. The CDR3 has 16 residues. Trimming cost V 3 bases and J 10 bases; bases outside gene matches: 12. Looked up from germline, CDR1 is LNHDA and CDR2 is SQIVND (reference sequence). The chain's CDR3 is CASSMGQGALSGDYTF. In nucleotides, the CDR3 is TGTGCCAGTAGTATGGGACAGGGGGCTCTGTCTGGTGACTACACCTTC.

V and J are TRBV7-2 and TRBJ2-1; 11 bases agree with TRBD2. CDR1 and CDR2 from the germline V gene are SGHTA and FQGNSA. The CDR3 length is 16 residues. Trimming removed 4 bases from V and 5 bases from J; junction bases left unmatched: 7. CDR3 sequence (DNA): TGTGCCAGCAGCTCTCCCGGGACTAGCGGAAACAATGAGCAGTTCTTC. It translates to CASSSPGTSGNNEQFF.

In this sample, this clone turned up a few times. The rearrangement links TRBV27 to TRBJ2-2; TRBD2 agrees at 7 bases. Trimming cost V 1 base and J 7 bases; bases outside gene matches: 15. This CDR3 spans 18 amino acids. Germline CDR1 reads MNHEY; CDR2 reads SMNVEV (reference sequence). CDR3 region: CASSLFLGLGGTSGELFF. DNA for the CDR3: TGTGCCAGCAGTTTATTCCTTGGACTAGGAGGAACAAGCGGGGAGCTGTTTTTT.

This clone was counted once. The rearrangement links TRBV4-2 to TRBJ1-5; D unresolved. This CDR3 contains 15 residues. Deletions cut 1 base from V and 4 bases from J, with 11 bases between. Germline V gene sequence: CDR1 LGHNA, CDR2 YNFKEQ. This CDR3 reads CASSQGNGENQPQHF. For the CDR3, the DNA is TGTGCCAGCAGCCAAGGTAACGGGGAGAATCAGCCCCAGCATTTT.

The rearrangement links TRBV29-1 to TRBJ2-7; 8 bases are a match to TRBD1. CDR1 SQVTM and CDR2 ANQGSEA come from the germline V gene. The V and J ends lost 4 bases and 2 bases, in that order; junction bases with no gene match: 1. This CDR3 is 12 amino acids long. The CDR3 loop reads CSVVTGAYEQYF. The CDR3 nucleotides read TGCAGCGTTGTGACAGGGGCCTACGAGCAGTACTTC.

V gene TRBV28 combines with J gene TRBJ2-7; 7 bases are a match to TRBD1. Germline loops: CDR1 MDHEN, CDR2 SYDVKM. Trimming took 6 bases from V and 0 from J; bases not matched to a gene: 2. The CDR3 runs 13 residues. Here the CDR3 DNA reads TGTGCCAGCAGGACAGGGAGCTCCTACGAGCAGTACTTC. Protein: CASRTGSSYEQYF.

The chain has TRBV5-1 and TRBJ1-1; TRBD1 aligns across 8 bases. V was clipped by 4 bases and J by 5 bases; unmatched bases: 10. The CDR3 runs 15 residues. Looked up from germline, CDR1 is SGHRS and CDR2 is YFSETQ. The CDR3 DNA is TGCGCCAGCAGCACATCAGCAGGGGGCAGGACTGAAGCTTTCTTT. This translates into CASSTSAGGRTEAFF.

The V call is TRBV4-3, the J call TRBJ2-7, with D perhaps matching TRBD1 (6 bases). CDR1 is LGHNA, CDR2 YSLEER, per germline. V was trimmed by 2 bases and J by 1 base, leaving 15 bases between them. This CDR3 is 16 amino acids long. CDR3 sequence reads: CASSQQTADRSYEQYF. The CDR3 nucleotides are TGCGCCAGCAGCCAACAAACCGCCGACAGGTCCTACGAGCAGTACTTC.

The chain has TRBV30 and TRBJ2-2, with 7 bases aligning to TRBD1. The CDR3 loop spans 15 amino acids. CDR1 and CDR2 (germline): GTSNPN, SVGIG (reference sequence). With V trimmed by 0 bases and J by 11 bases, 12 bases remained unmatched. The CDR3 here is CAWSVDHRTGGELFF. The CDR3 coding sequence is TGTGCCTGGAGTGTAGACCACCGGACAGGCGGCGAGCTGTTTTTT.

V usage is TRBV28 and J usage is TRBJ2-2; 9 bases match TRBD1. CDR3 length equals 15 residues. J was trimmed by 6 bases and V by 6 bases; bases with no gene match: 8. Germline CDR1 is MDHEN and CDR2 is SYDVKM. CDR3 in DNA: TGTGCCAGCAGGGGGGACAGGGTGGGGTCCGGGGAGCTGTTTTTT. It translates to CASRGDRVGSGELFF.

As DNA, the CDR3 is TGTGCCAGCTCACCTCCCTTAGAGGGAAGGTTAAAAGGGGGCTGGTATGTCCCCTACGAGCAGTACTTC. This codes for CASSPPLEGRLKGGWYVPYEQYF. The rearrangement uses TRBV18 and TRBJ2-7; 7 bases match TRBD1. Germline CDR1 reads KGHSH; CDR2 reads LQKENI. Trimming took 3 bases from V and 2 from J; bases not matched to a gene: 31. The length of the CDR3 is 23 residues.

This clone has only one observation. CDR3: CASSVERTGGDTQYF. For the CDR3, the DNA is TGCGCCAGCAGCGTCGAACGGACAGGGGGAGATACGCAGTATTTT. V gene TRBV5-1 combines with J gene TRBJ2-3, with 10 bases identical to TRBD1. This CDR3 is built from 15 residues. CDR1 and CDR2 (germline): SGHRS, YFSETQ. V shed 4 bases, J shed 5 bases, and the junction held 7 bases outside the gene matches.

The chain links TRBV5-1 to TRBJ2-7; 11 bases line up with TRBD2. The CDR3 is 15 amino acids. J gave up 3 bases and V 0 bases, and 2 bases lay outside the gene matches. Germline CDR1 is SGHRS and CDR2 is YFSETQ. The CDR3 spells CASSLDGTSGYEQYF. The CDR3 DNA sequence: TGCGCCAGCAGCTTGGACGGGACTAGCGGCTACGAGCAGTACTTC.

The chain has TRBV19 and TRBJ2-7; the D gene is possibly TRBD2 (5 bases). The CDR3 covers 14 residues. The germline gives CDR1 LNHDA, CDR2 SQIVND (reference sequence). Trimming pared 5 bases from V and 2 bases from J, leaving 13 bases between. CDR3 amino acids: CASSVALGPYEQYF. The CDR3 region has the DNA TGTGCCAGTAGTGTCGCACTAGGACCCTACGAGCAGTACTTC.